What follows describes a single TCR beta chain. Its specificity is unknown. One end of the junction fails to match germline, which may point to a read error. There are 14 residues in the CDR3. The germline V gene has CDR1 SSHAT and CDR2 FNYEAQ (reference sequence). Time point indicated: week 23, last vaccination. Every vaccine dose comprised 300 ug of mutant IDH1 20-mer peptide plus topical imiquimod. The data were taken from a study of a mutant IDH1 vaccine in newly diagnosed glioma. Study-level background: The initiation of vaccination occurred 4-6 weeks after radiotherapy alone, or with temozolomide cycles.

Produced via immunoSEQ multiplex PCR; TCRdb's table is partial and in-frame only. This repertoire shows roughly 38,000 clones, more than 60% found once; its top ten account for around 6.5%. This receptor was taken from a woman in her forties with glioma. Some clones in this sample may be carry-over from other donors' samples. This chain links TRBV7-7 with TRBJ2-2; D might be TRBD2 (5 bases). This sample comprised PBMCs, obtained from a glioma patient whose treatment included an IDH1 peptide vaccine. CDR3 protein: CASSLVRGTGELFF. The CDR3 bases are TGTGCTAGCAGCTTAGTACGGGGCACCGGGGAGCTGTTTTTT. The complete variable domain, with remaining parts taken from reference TRBV7-7 and TRBJ2-2, reads GAGVSQSPRYKVTKRGQDVTLRCDPISSHATLYWYQQALGQGPEFLTYFNYEAQPDKSGLPSDRFSAERPEGSISTLTIQRTEQRDSAMYRCASSLVRGTGELFFGEGSRLTVL.